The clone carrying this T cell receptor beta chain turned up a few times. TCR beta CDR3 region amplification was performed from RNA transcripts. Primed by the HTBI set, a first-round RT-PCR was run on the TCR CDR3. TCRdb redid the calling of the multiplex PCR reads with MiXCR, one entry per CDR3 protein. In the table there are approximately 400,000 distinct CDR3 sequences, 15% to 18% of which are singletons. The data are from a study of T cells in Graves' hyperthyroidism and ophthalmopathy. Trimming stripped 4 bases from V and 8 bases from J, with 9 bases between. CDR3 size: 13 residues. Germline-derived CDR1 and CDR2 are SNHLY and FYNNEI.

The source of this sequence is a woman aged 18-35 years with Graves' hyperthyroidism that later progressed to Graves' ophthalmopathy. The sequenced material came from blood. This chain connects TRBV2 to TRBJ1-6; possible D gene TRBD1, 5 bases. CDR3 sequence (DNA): TGTGCCAGCAGTGTAACGGGGGATTCACCCCTCCACTTT. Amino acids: CASSVTGDSPLHF.